Shown below are 20 T cell receptor beta chains from a single sample sequenced in a study (dated by TCRdb to the mid-2010s). The library was generated by 5' RACE. Sequencing took place on an Illumina MiSeq. In TCRdb, the public reads were trimmed at Q25 with fastp and aligned with MiXCR, with productive beta chains retained. Duplicate CDR3 protein sequences are folded into a single record with the most common DNA and genes. This sample gives about 40,000 distinct CDR3 sequences in total; approximately 20% of them show up just once. The ten biggest clones cover approximately 3% of the sample. The sample comprised naive CD4+ T cells sorted from a lymph node. The sample's cell subset or site, from its label and the paper: naive CD4+ T cells, CD4+CD45RA+CD25-. These receptors came from a female donor with breast cancer.

A few counts support this clonotype. This chain links TRBV6-5 with TRBJ2-1, with 10 bases identical to TRBD2. The CDR3 spans 16 residues. Germline V gene data show CDR1 as MNHEY and CDR2 as SVGAGI. The junction had 14 bases not matched to a gene; V was cut back by 6 bases and J by 9 bases. The CDR3 region is CASSGTALAGEGEQFF. CDR3 DNA sequence: TGTGCCAGCAGCGGGACCGCTCTAGCGGGAGAGGGTGAGCAGTTCTTC.

V gene TRBV28 combines with J gene TRBJ2-1; 7 positions match TRBD1. With 10 bases clipped from V and 4 bases from J, the junction kept 1 base outside the gene matches. This CDR3 is 11 amino acids long. Germline loops: CDR1 MDHEN, CDR2 SYDVKM. The CDR3 DNA follows: TGTGCCACGGACAGGTACAATGAGCAGTTCTTC. Residues: CATDRYNEQFF.

This clonotype was observed a few times. The chain has TRBV28 and TRBJ1-5; D unclear. Per the germline V gene, CDR1 is MDHEN and CDR2 is SYDVKM. The CDR3 contains 17 residues. Trimming pared 6 bases from V and 0 bases from J, leaving 18 bases between. The CDR3 coding sequence is TGTGCCAGCAGCAAATCAGTTCGAACCCTTAGCAATCAGCCCCAGCATTTT. Protein: CASSKSVRTLSNQPQHF. Full variable domain (rest looked up from reference TRBV28 and TRBJ1-5): DVKVTQSSRYLVKRTGEKVFLECVQDMDHENMFWYRQDPGLGLRLIYFSYDVKMKEKGDIPEGYSVSREKKERFSLILESASTNQTSMYLCASSKSVRTLSNQPQHFGDGTRLSIL.

This clonotype was picked up many times. The genes are TRBV7-2 and TRBJ1-5; no reliable D call. V dropped 2 bases and J dropped 6 bases, with 14 bases sitting between them. CDR1 is SGHTA and CDR2 is FQGNSA in the germline V gene. This CDR3 is built from 15 residues. CDR3 protein: CASSLSGGSGQPQHF. The CDR3 coding sequence is TGTGCCAGCAGCTTATCGGGAGGGAGTGGTCAGCCCCAGCATTTT.

About this clonotype itself: The junction does not match germline at one end; this may be a read error. J is TRBJ2-1 and V is TRBV7-2; 8 nucleotides line up with TRBD2. The germline gives CDR1 SGHTA, CDR2 FQGNSA. The CDR3 length is 17 residues. The CDR3 DNA is TGTGCCAGCAGCTCCTCCTCCCCCAGCGGGAGTCGGGATGAGCAGTGCTTC. As protein: CASSSSSPSGSRDEQCF. The full variable domain, completed using reference TRBV7-2 and TRBJ2-1, is GAGVSQSPSNKVTEKGKDVELRCDPISGHTALYWYRQSLGQGLEFLIYFQGNSAPDKSGLPSDRFSAERTGGSVSTLTIQRTQQEDSAVYLCASSSSSPSGSRDEQCFGPGTRLTVL.

This clonotype turned up a few times. This chain connects TRBV18 to TRBJ2-5, with a possible D match to TRBD1 (5 bases). This CDR3 is 13 amino acids long. V gave up 8 bases and J gave up 5 bases, with 15 bases separating them. In germline, CDR1 is KGHSH, CDR2 LQKENI. This CDR3 is CASRPGMMETQYF. As DNA, the CDR3 is TGTGCCAGCCGCCCAGGGATGATGGAGACCCAGTACTTC.

This clonotype appeared a few times. The rearrangement joins TRBV20-1 to TRBJ1-6; D uncertain. The V gene's germline CDR1 is DFQATT and CDR2 SNEGSKA (reference sequence). The CDR3 totals 18 residues. The ends were cut back, 6 bases at V and 0 bases at J, with 21 bases in the middle. CDR3: CSALGNGLTRSYNSPLHF. In nucleotides, the CDR3 is TGCAGTGCCCTAGGGAATGGGTTAACCCGCTCCTATAATTCACCCCTCCACTTT.

The chain employs TRBV25-1 and TRBJ1-1, with a possible D match to TRBD1 (6 bases). The CDR3 has 12 amino acids. Trimming stripped 8 bases from V and 4 bases from J, with 11 bases between. The germline V gene has CDR1 MGHDK and CDR2 SYGVNS. The CDR3 region is CASQQGSTEAFF. The CDR3 coding sequence is TGTGCCAGCCAACAGGGTAGCACTGAAGCTTTCTTT.

With regard to this clonotype: A clone one base away is much larger, so this may be a read error. J is TRBJ1-2 and V is TRBV25-1; D is undetermined. Deletions cut 4 bases from V and 4 bases from J, with 13 bases between. The CDR3 consists of 14 residues. CDR1 and CDR2 (germline): MGHDK, SYGVNS. The CDR3 protein is CASSASPDLYGYTF. CDR3 DNA sequence: TGTGCCAGCAGTGCATCTCCGGACCTCTATGGCTACACCTTC.

This clonotype was detected many times. The gene calls are TRBV5-1 and TRBJ1-5, with D perhaps matching TRBD1 (6 bases). Germline values: CDR1 SGHRS, CDR2 YFSETQ. Trimming cost V 0 bases and J 2 bases, with 6 bases left between them. The CDR3 is 14 amino acids. The CDR3 region has the DNA TGCGCCAGCAGCTTGGCAGGGGGCAATCAGCCCCAGCATTTT. This encodes CASSLAGGNQPQHF.

The table lists this clonotype with many counts. The chain carries TRBV5-1 and TRBJ1-2, with TRBD1 matching 7 bases. CDR3 length: 16 amino acids. CDR1 and CDR2 (germline): SGHRS, YFSETQ. V was pared by 4 bases and J by 0 bases, with 9 bases of the junction left unmatched. The CDR3 loop reads CASSHGQALTNYGYTF. In DNA form, the CDR3 reads TGCGCCAGCAGCCATGGACAGGCCCTCACTAACTATGGCTACACCTTC.

The chain is built from TRBV20-1 and TRBJ1-4; D remains unclear. The CDR3 spans 14 residues. V lost 5 bases and J 0 bases, leaving 10 bases between the germline ends. Per germline, CDR1 DFQATT and CDR2 SNEGSKA (reference sequence). The chain's CDR3 is CSAGYSATNEKLFF. In DNA form, the CDR3 reads TGCAGTGCTGGGTACTCGGCAACTAATGAAAAACTGTTTTTT.

This clonotype was observed at least ten times. This chain uses TRBV11-2 with TRBJ2-3; maybe TRBD1 (6 bases). V lost 6 bases, J lost 6 bases, and 13 bases lay in between. Germline values: CDR1 SGHAT, CDR2 FQNNGV. The CDR3 covers 13 residues. CDR3 region: CASRGDKSDTQYF. CDR3 in DNA: TGTGCCAGCAGGGGGGACAAATCTGATACGCAGTATTTT.

A single count supports this clonotype. The chain employs TRBV7-8 and TRBJ2-1; 13 nucleotides align to TRBD2. Germline assignment: CDR1 SGHVS and CDR2 FQNEAQ. The CDR3 sequence is 22 residues long. The V gene end was trimmed by 1 base and the J gene end by 1 base; junction bases not matched to a gene: 16. The CDR3 region has the DNA TGTGCCAGCAGCTTAGTATCCAGGTTCCAGACTAGCGGGAGGAGATCCTACAATGAGCAGTTCTTC. Its translation is CASSLVSRFQTSGRRSYNEQFF. The variable domain in full, completed from reference TRBV7-8 and TRBJ2-1, reads GAGVSQSPRYKVAKRGQDVALRCDPISGHVSLFWYQQALGQGPEFLTYFQNEAQLDKSGLPSDRFFAERPEGSVSTLKIQRTQQEDSAVYLCASSLVSRFQTSGRRSYNEQFFGPGTRLTVL.

The chain combines TRBV20-1 with TRBJ2-5; 10 bases are a match to TRBD2. CDR3 length: 16 amino acids. After removal of 0 bases from V and 4 bases from J, the junction contained 8 bases not matched to a gene. Germline CDR1 is DFQATT and CDR2 is SNEGSKA (reference sequence). CDR3 amino acids: CSARDRQRGGGETQYF. CDR3 in DNA: TGCAGTGCTAGAGATCGCCAGCGGGGGGGCGGAGAGACCCAGTACTTC.

The chain uses TRBV29-1 and TRBJ1-4; unclear D gene. This CDR3 has 12 residues. The germline gives CDR1 SQVTM, CDR2 ANQGSEA. V lost 4 bases and J lost 5, with 8 bases in between. The CDR3 loop is CSVGSGNEKLFF. The CDR3 bases are TGCAGCGTTGGGTCGGGAAATGAAAAACTGTTTTTT.

This clonotype appeared many times. This sequence joins TRBV20-1 and TRBJ1-5; TRBD1 matches at 7 bases. The CDR3 runs to 17 residues. Losses at the gene ends were 3 bases for V and 0 bases for J; bases not matched to a gene: 11. Germline assignment: CDR1 DFQATT and CDR2 SNEGSKA (reference sequence). CDR3 coding DNA: TGCAGTGCTAGTATGGCAGGGGGGACGTATAGCAATCAGCCCCAGCATTTT. This translates into CSASMAGGTYSNQPQHF.

Worth noting for this clonotype: A read error may explain this, as a much larger clone is one base away. The chain has TRBV7-2 and TRBJ2-7; D unclear. Germline-derived CDR1 and CDR2 are SGHTA and FQGNSA. The CDR3 consists of 13 residues. The CDR3 spells CANSVGLRDEQYF. CDR3 bases: TGTGCCAACAGCGTCGGCCTACGCGACGAGCAGTACTTC. Variable domain in full (rest from reference TRBV7-2 and TRBJ2-7): GAGVSQSPSNKVTEKGKDVELRCDPISGHTALYWYRQSLGQGLEFLIYFQGNSAPDKSGLPSDRFSAERTGGSVSTLTIQRTQQEDSAVYLCANSVGLRDEQYFGPGTRLTVT.

V and J are TRBV5-6 and TRBJ2-7; D gene ambiguous. The CDR3 runs 14 residues. Trimming stripped 2 bases from V and 5 bases from J, with 14 bases between. CDR1 and CDR2 from the germline V gene are SGHDT and YYEEEE. CDR3 amino acids: CASSFWGSRNEQYF. The CDR3 bases are TGTGCCAGCAGCTTCTGGGGAAGTAGGAACGAGCAGTACTTC.

For this clonotype: Given a much more abundant clone one base away, this may be a read error. The rearrangement uses TRBV28 and TRBJ1-4; possible D gene TRBD1, 5 bases. Germline-derived CDR1 and CDR2 are MDHEN and SYDVKM. Trimming took off 6 bases at V and 1 base at J, with 9 bases between the two ends. The CDR3 is 14 amino acids. CDR3 DNA sequence: TGTGCCAGCAGAGCAGGGATAACTAATGAAAAACTGTTTTTT. Amino acid sequence: CASRAGITNEKLFF.